This TCR beta chain appears in the sequencing data of a study of shared clonotypes between healthy human individuals. Study-level points and caveats: Relative to their counterparts shared across all four donors, non-shared clonotypes exhibited diminished generation probabilities.

CDR1 and CDR2 (germline): SQVTM, ANQGSEA. The CDR3 has 14 residues. V gave up 5 bases and J gave up 5 bases; unmatched junction bases: 8. TCRdb's table, derived via immunoSEQ multiplex PCR, lists solely in-frame clones and lacks some. The table records some 1,400,000 clones, roughly 96% of them present only once. This clone showed up just once. Its antigen is not known. The source material was naive CD4+ T cells sorted from blood. Subset described: CD45RA+ positively selected. This clonotype was sampled from a man aged 25 to 40 in good health. V and J are TRBV29-1 and TRBJ2-3; 9 bases match TRBD1. In DNA, the CDR3 is TGCAGCGTTCCGGGACAGGGAAACTTAGATACGCAGTATTTT. It yields the protein CSVPGQGNLDTQYF.